These 20 T cell receptor beta chains share one sample of origin, sequenced in a study of shared clonotypes between healthy human individuals. Sequencing used immunoSEQ multiplex PCR; TCRdb keeps in-frame clones, though not all of them. The data show 100,000 or so clones, about 67% seen once. The sample taken for sequencing was memory CD8+ T cells sorted from blood. Subset defined: CD45RO+ cells pooled with CCR7-negative TemRA cells. These receptors were obtained from a woman between 25 and 40 years old in good health.

This clone was picked up one time. The rearrangement uses TRBV6-1 and TRBJ1-1; 9 bases match TRBD1. There are 15 residues in the CDR3. Germline V gene lookup returns CDR1 MNHNS and CDR2 SASEGT. Germline trimming cut 2 bases from V and 1 base from J; bases unmatched to any gene: 2. The CDR3 region is CASSETGGWNTEAFF. The CDR3 region has the DNA TGTGCCAGCAGTGAAACAGGGGGCTGGAACACTGAAGCTTTCTTT.

The chain joins TRBV7-2 to TRBJ1-3, with D unclear. The CDR3 is 17 residues long. The V end was cut by 0 bases, the J end by 4 bases, with 16 bases between. Germline loops: CDR1 SGHTA, CDR2 FQGNSA. CDR3 residues: CASSLALGSVRGNTIYF. CDR3 bases: TGTGCCAGCAGCTTAGCGCTGGGGAGCGTGAGGGGAAACACCATATATTTT.

V gene TRBV15 combines with J gene TRBJ2-3; 9 nucleotides line up with TRBD2. The V gene end was trimmed by 4 bases and the J gene end by 5 bases; junction bases not matched to a gene: 7. Germline CDR1 reads LNHNV; CDR2 reads YYDKDF (reference sequence). This CDR3 has 15 residues. CDR3 in DNA: TGTGCCACCAGCAAGCCGGGACTAGCCAAAGATACGCAGTATTTT. Protein product: CATSKPGLAKDTQYF.

This chain uses TRBV29-1 with TRBJ2-1; 10 nucleotides line up with TRBD1. Germline V gene lookup returns CDR1 SQVTM and CDR2 ANQGSEA. Trimming at V came to 5 bases and at J to 7 bases, leaving 11 bases not matched to a gene. The length of the CDR3 is 15 residues. The CDR3 DNA reads as TGCAGCGTTTTTCAGACAGGGGGCGATGGGAATGAGCAGTTCTTC. Amino acids: CSVFQTGGDGNEQFF.

The genes are TRBV6-1 and TRBJ1-5, with a possible D match to TRBD1 (6 bases). Germline V gene data show CDR1 as MNHNS and CDR2 as SASEGT. Trimming stripped 2 bases from V and 3 bases from J, with 11 bases between. This CDR3 is 15 amino acids long. CDR3 nucleotide sequence: TGTGCCAGCAGTGAATGGGGGCCTTTCAATCAGCCCCAGCATTTT. This gives the protein CASSEWGPFNQPQHF.

This clone occurred a few times. The CDR3 region has the DNA TGTGCCAGCAGTTTCGCTAGAGGATTGCAGTATTTT. As protein: CASSFARGLQYF. The chain has TRBV28 and TRBJ2-3; D remains unclear. This CDR3 is built from 12 residues. The V end lost 3 bases, the J end lost 11 bases, and 12 bases lay between the germline ends. The germline gives CDR1 MDHEN, CDR2 SYDVKM.

The chain links TRBV7-9 to TRBJ2-5, with a possible D match to TRBD1 (6 bases). Gene TRBJ2-7 matches the end of the DNA better, so the J call may be wrong. The CDR3 consists of 15 residues. CDR1 and CDR2 from the germline V gene are SEHNR and FQNEAQ (reference sequence). CDR3 in amino acids: CASSLLRDTDYEQYF. In nucleotides, the CDR3 is TGTGCCAGCAGCTTACTCCGGGACACAGACTACGAGCAGTACTTC.

The gene calls are TRBV19 and TRBJ1-1; 8 positions agree with TRBD1. This CDR3 has 12 amino acids. V shed 8 bases and J 5 bases; nucleotides not matched to a gene: 4. Germline values: CDR1 LNHDA, CDR2 SQIVND (reference sequence). CDR3 in DNA: TGTGCCAGTCGGACAGGGATGACTGAAGCTTTCTTT. Amino acids: CASRTGMTEAFF.

The gene calls are TRBV7-6 and TRBJ2-1, with D maybe TRBD2 (6 bases). Germline-derived CDR1 and CDR2 are SGHVS and FNYEAQ. This CDR3 is built from 16 residues. V lost 4 bases to trimming and J lost 0 bases, with 13 bases between them. CDR3 nucleotides: TGTGCCAGCAGCTCCGGGACTTCTAGCTCCTACAATGAGCAGTTCTTC. Its protein product is CASSSGTSSSYNEQFF. The whole variable domain, remainder taken from reference TRBV7-6 and TRBJ2-1, is GAGVSQSPRYKVTKRGQDVALRCDPISGHVSLYWYRQALGQGPEFLTYFNYEAQQDKSGLPNDRFSAERPEGSISTLTIQRTEQRDSAMYRCASSSGTSSSYNEQFFGPGTRLTVL.

This chain's CDR3 is CASSFLMRPDLGGYTF. The CDR3 region has the DNA TGTGCCAGCAGCTTTCTTATGAGACCGGATCTCGGTGGCTACACCTTC. V gene TRBV2 combines with J gene TRBJ1-2; the D is unclear. The V gene lost 6 bases and the J gene lost 7 bases, with 24 bases spanning the gap. This CDR3 is built from 16 residues. Germline CDR1 is SNHLY and CDR2 is FYNNEI.

The genes are TRBV5-1 and TRBJ2-7; D gene unclear. V dropped 0 bases and J dropped 0 bases, with 7 bases sitting between them. Germline V gives CDR1 SGHRS, CDR2 YFSETQ. This CDR3 contains 14 residues. For the CDR3, the DNA is TGCGCCAGCAGCTTGGTGACGAGCTCCTACGAGCAGTACTTC. Translating gives CASSLVTSSYEQYF.

This chain uses TRBV7-6 with TRBJ2-7, with D perhaps TRBD1 (5 bases). The CDR3 contains 12 residues. Trimming stripped 5 bases from V and 4 bases from J, with 9 bases between. Per germline, CDR1 SGHVS and CDR2 FNYEAQ. This chain's CDR3 is CASSLGQYEQYF. The DNA of the CDR3 is TGTGCCAGCAGCCTTGGACAATACGAGCAGTACTTC.

In this sample, this clone turned up a few times. The V and J genes are TRBV13 and TRBJ2-7; TRBD1 matches 7 bases. V lost 0 bases and J lost 3; bases outside the gene matches: 2. CDR3 length: 14 residues. Germline lookup yields CDR1 PRHDT and CDR2 FYEKMQ (reference sequence). The CDR3 reads CASSLGSGGYEQYF. Written as DNA, the CDR3 is TGTGCCAGCAGCTTAGGCTCAGGGGGCTACGAGCAGTACTTC.

V usage is TRBV4-1 and J usage is TRBJ2-3; D gene unclear. The CDR3 spans 16 residues. V lost 4 bases, J lost 3 bases, and 17 bases lay in between. The germline gives CDR1 MGHRA, CDR2 YSYEKL. The CDR3 region has the DNA TGCGCCAGCAGCCCCATCACGACGGTCTGGACAGATACGCAGTATTTT. Protein product: CASSPITTVWTDTQYF.

Many counts were recorded for this clone. The rearrangement links TRBV5-1 to TRBJ1-3; 7 bases match TRBD1. CDR3 size: 17 residues. V lost 4 bases to trimming and J lost 2 bases; unmatched junction nucleotides: 12. Germline CDR1 and CDR2: SGHRS and YFSETQ. The CDR3 coding sequence is TGCGCCAGCAGCCTGACCGGGACAGTTTCAGCTGGAAACACCATATATTTT. Translation gives CASSLTGTVSAGNTIYF.

This clone has just one count. J is TRBJ2-3 and V is TRBV5-1; tentatively, D is TRBD2 (6 bases). Trimming removed 2 bases from V and 1 base from J, with 20 bases in between. Germline lookup yields CDR1 SGHRS and CDR2 YFSETQ. CDR3 length: 18 residues. Written as DNA, the CDR3 is TGCGCCAGCAGCTTAGGGTGGTCAGGAGGAGGGGGCACAGATACGCAGTATTTT. Translation: CASSLGWSGGGGTDTQYF.

V and J are TRBV28 and TRBJ2-7; D not resolved. V shed 2 bases and J shed 6 bases, with 8 bases lying between them. Germline assignment: CDR1 MDHEN and CDR2 SYDVKM. The CDR3 totals 12 residues. CDR3 in amino acids: CASSLPKGEQYF. CDR3 nucleotides: TGTGCCAGCAGTTTACCCAAGGGCGAGCAGTACTTC.

This clone was detected ten times or more. The same CDR3 can be traced to other DNA sequences in this sample. V gene TRBV29-1 combines with J gene TRBJ2-5; D may be TRBD2 (6 bases). The CDR3 contains 15 residues. Per the germline V gene, CDR1 is SQVTM and CDR2 is ANQGSEA. V was pared by 3 bases and J by 1 base, with 15 bases between. The CDR3 region has the DNA TGCAGCGTTGAGACCAACTTGGGACTCCAAGAGACCCAGTACTTC. Amino acids: CSVETNLGLQETQYF.

V gene TRBV29-1 combines with J gene TRBJ2-5, with D tentatively TRBD1 or TRBD2 (6 bases each). V was clipped by 1 base and J by 5 bases, with 17 bases between them. Germline loops: CDR1 SQVTM, CDR2 ANQGSEA. This CDR3 region has 15 residues. The CDR3 bases are TGCAGCGTTGAAGGGGGGGCTTCCCCTCTGGAGACCCAGTACTTC. Its protein is CSVEGGASPLETQYF.

The chain links TRBV2 to TRBJ2-7; possibly TRBD1 for D (5 bases). Germline lookup yields CDR1 SNHLY and CDR2 FYNNEI. The germline V and J ends were trimmed by 4 bases and 0 bases, with 10 bases remaining between them. The CDR3 loop spans 14 amino acids. DNA for the CDR3: TGTGCCAGCAGTGGCGTGGACACCTCCTACGAGCAGTACTTC. Amino acids: CASSGVDTSYEQYF.